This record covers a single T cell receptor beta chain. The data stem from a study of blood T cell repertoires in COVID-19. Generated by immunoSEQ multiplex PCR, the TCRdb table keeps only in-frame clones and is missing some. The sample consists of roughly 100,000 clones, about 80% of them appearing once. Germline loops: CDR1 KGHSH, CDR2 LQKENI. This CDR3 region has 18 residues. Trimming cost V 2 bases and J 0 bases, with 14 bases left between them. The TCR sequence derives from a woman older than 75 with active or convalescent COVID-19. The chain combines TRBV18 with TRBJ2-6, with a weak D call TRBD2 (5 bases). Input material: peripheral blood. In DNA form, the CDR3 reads TGTGCCAGCTCACCAAGGGCATCGGGGATCTCTGGGGCCAACGTCCTGACTTTC. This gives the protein CASSPRASGISGANVLTF.